These T cell receptor beta chains were read from a single sample in a study of blood T cell repertoires in COVID-19. Profiling relied on immunoSEQ multiplex PCR, and the TCRdb table lists in-frame clones only, not all of them. The sample contains some 100,000 clones, roughly 85% of which appear only once. The material sequenced was peripheral blood. All receptors derive from a woman aged 70-85 years with active or convalescent COVID-19. Each CDR3 is given with its conserved first and last residue. The order of the fields is V gene, J gene, D gene, clone size, CDR3 protein, CDR3 DNA. D genes are given only for firm matches. Clone size, where shown, is once, few, many, or a class for clones that have expanded.

V gene: TRBV18
J gene: TRBJ2-1
D gene: TRBD2
clone size: .
CDR3 protein: CASSPPKTSGKEQFF
CDR3 DNA: TGTGCCAGCTCACCACCTAAAACTAGCGGGAAAGAGCAGTTCTTC

V gene: TRBV3-1/TRBV3-2
J gene: TRBJ1-1
D gene: TRBD1
clone size: .
CDR3 protein: CASSQTGVFAEAFF
CDR3 DNA: TGTGCCAGCAGCCAAACAGGGGTTTTCGCTGAAGCTTTCTTT

V gene: TRBV5-4
J gene: TRBJ1-6
D gene: .
clone size: .
CDR3 protein: CASSDRQQGNSPLHF
CDR3 DNA: TGTGCCAGCAGCGATCGACAGCAAGGAAATTCACCCCTCCACTTT

V gene: TRBV28
J gene: TRBJ2-1
D gene: TRBD1
clone size: .
CDR3 protein: CANSRDRGLGEQFF
CDR3 DNA: TGTGCCAACAGCCGGGACAGGGGGTTAGGGGAGCAGTTCTTC

V gene: TRBV7-3
J gene: TRBJ2-3
D gene: .
clone size: .
CDR3 protein: CASSRVSTDTQYF
CDR3 DNA: TGTGCCAGCAGTAGAGTTAGCACAGATACGCAGTATTTT

V gene: TRBV7-2
J gene: TRBJ2-7
D gene: .
clone size: .
CDR3 protein: CASTQWGSQGEQYF
CDR3 DNA: TGTGCCAGCACCCAATGGGGCTCCCAGGGTGAGCAGTACTTC

V gene: TRBV7-2
J gene: TRBJ2-3
D gene: TRBD2
clone size: .
CDR3 protein: CASIGLAGGDTQYF
CDR3 DNA: TGTGCCAGCATCGGACTAGCGGGAGGAGATACGCAGTATTTT

V gene: TRBV27
J gene: TRBJ1-6
D gene: .
clone size: .
CDR3 protein: CASRGRGSYNSPLHF
CDR3 DNA: TGTGCCAGCAGGGGACGGGGGTCCTATAATTCACCCCTCCACTTT

V gene: TRBV2
J gene: TRBJ1-2
D gene: .
clone size: .
CDR3 protein: CASQGLSQAIVINYGYTF
CDR3 DNA: TGTGCCAGCCAGGGACTGAGCCAAGCAATAGTTATAAACTATGGCTACACCTTC

V gene: TRBV19
J gene: TRBJ2-1
D gene: TRBD2
clone size: .
CDR3 protein: CASSYSGGSGLFGEQFF
CDR3 DNA: TGTGCCAGTAGCTATAGCGGGGGATCAGGCCTATTTGGGGAGCAGTTCTTC

V gene: TRBV19
J gene: TRBJ1-4
D gene: .
clone size: .
CDR3 protein: CATQGKLEKLFF
CDR3 DNA: TGTGCCACCCAGGGGAAGTTGGAAAAACTGTTTTTT

V gene: TRBV5-6
J gene: TRBJ2-7
D gene: .
clone size: once
CDR3 protein: CASSLLGTQTYEQYF
CDR3 DNA: TGTGCCAGCAGCTTGCTCGGGACACAGACCTACGAGCAGTACTTC

V gene: TRBV6-5
J gene: TRBJ1-2
D gene: .
clone size: .
CDR3 protein: CASSKTGTYGYTF
CDR3 DNA: TGTGCCAGCAGCAAAACAGGGACCTATGGCTACACCTTC

V gene: TRBV28
J gene: TRBJ1-1
D gene: TRBD1
clone size: few
CDR3 protein: CASSFLLGTGGTEAFF
CDR3 DNA: TGTGCCAGCAGTTTCCTACTCGGGACAGGGGGTACTGAAGCTTTCTTT

V gene: TRBV29-1
J gene: TRBJ2-7
D gene: .
clone size: once
CDR3 protein: CSVGDTYEQYF
CDR3 DNA: TGCAGCGTTGGGGACACCTACGAGCAGTACTTC

V gene: TRBV5-6
J gene: TRBJ2-3
D gene: TRBD1
clone size: .
CDR3 protein: CASSQPGQGPTDTQYF
CDR3 DNA: TGTGCCAGCAGCCAACCCGGACAGGGACCCACAGATACGCAGTATTTT

V gene: TRBV4-2
J gene: TRBJ2-5
D gene: TRBD2
clone size: .
CDR3 protein: CASSQELAGGRAQETQYF
CDR3 DNA: TGTGCCAGCAGCCAAGAGTTGGCGGGGGGGCGCGCTCAAGAGACCCAGTACTTC

V gene: TRBV15
J gene: TRBJ1-1
D gene: .
clone size: .
CDR3 protein: CATSRASRGDTEAFF
CDR3 DNA: TGTGCCACCAGCAGAGCAAGCAGGGGCGACACTGAAGCTTTCTTT

V gene: TRBV27
J gene: TRBJ2-7
D gene: TRBD2
clone size: .
CDR3 protein: CASRTTSGRYHEQYF
CDR3 DNA: TGTGCCAGCAGGACCACTAGCGGGAGGTACCACGAGCAGTACTTC

V gene: TRBV28
J gene: TRBJ1-6
D gene: .
clone size: .
CDR3 protein: CASSYTQDYNSPLHF
CDR3 DNA: TGTGCCAGCAGTTACACACAGGATTATAATTCACCCCTCCACTTT

V gene: TRBV6-1
J gene: TRBJ1-1
D gene: .
clone size: .
CDR3 protein: CASSESQGIQAFF
CDR3 DNA: TGTGCCAGCAGTGAATCGCAGGGGATTCAGGCTTTCTTT

V gene: TRBV5-4
J gene: TRBJ2-3
D gene: TRBD2
clone size: .
CDR3 protein: CASSLFGRGGLPDTQYF
CDR3 DNA: TGTGCCAGCAGCTTGTTCGGGCGGGGGGGCTTGCCAGATACGCAGTATTTT

V gene: TRBV19
J gene: TRBJ2-3
D gene: .
clone size: .
CDR3 protein: CASSIGSGNTDTQYF
CDR3 DNA: TGTGCCAGTAGTATAGGCTCAGGGAACACAGATACGCAGTATTTT

V gene: TRBV4-2
J gene: TRBJ1-1
D gene: TRBD1
clone size: .
CDR3 protein: CASSQVWGQGKFSFF
CDR3 DNA: TGTGCCAGCAGCCAAGTCTGGGGACAGGGGAAGTTTTCTTTCTTT

V gene: TRBV5-4
J gene: TRBJ1-1
D gene: .
clone size: .
CDR3 protein: CASSLGVQGGTEAFF
CDR3 DNA: TGTGCCAGCAGCTTGGGGGTACAGGGTGGCACTGAAGCTTTCTTT

V gene: TRBV29-1
J gene: TRBJ1-1
D gene: .
clone size: .
CDR3 protein: CRGGGGIAEAFF
CDR3 DNA: TGCAGGGGGGGAGGTGGGATAGCTGAAGCTTTCTTT

V gene: TRBV5-1
J gene: TRBJ2-3
D gene: .
clone size: .
CDR3 protein: CASSLRWLDTQYF
CDR3 DNA: TGCGCCAGCAGCTTGCGCTGGCTAGATACGCAGTATTTT

V gene: TRBV12-3/TRBV12-4
J gene: TRBJ1-5
D gene: .
clone size: .
CDR3 protein: CASSLNGDQPQHF
CDR3 DNA: TGTGCCAGCAGTTTAAACGGGGATCAGCCCCAGCATTTT

V gene: TRBV6-6
J gene: TRBJ2-3
D gene: .
clone size: .
CDR3 protein: CASSRDSSSTDTQYF
CDR3 DNA: TGTGCCAGCAGTAGGGACTCTTCAAGCACAGATACGCAGTATTTT

V gene: TRBV6-6
J gene: TRBJ1-5
D gene: .
clone size: .
CDR3 protein: CASSYSKGNSNQPQHF
CDR3 DNA: TGTGCCAGCAGTTACTCGAAGGGGAATAGCAATCAGCCCCAGCATTTT

V gene: TRBV28
J gene: TRBJ2-3
D gene: .
clone size: once
CDR3 protein: CASSSQGVWKYF
CDR3 DNA: TGTGCCAGCAGTTCGCAGGGTGTTTGGAAGTATTTT

V gene: TRBV18
J gene: TRBJ2-1
D gene: .
clone size: .
CDR3 protein: CASSRPDYNHEQFF
CDR3 DNA: TGTGCCAGCTCAAGGCCGGACTATAATCATGAGCAGTTCTTC

V gene: TRBV5-6
J gene: TRBJ1-2
D gene: .
clone size: once
CDR3 protein: CASSSNRVYGYTF
CDR3 DNA: TGTGCCAGCAGCTCAAACAGGGTCTATGGCTACACCTTC

V gene: TRBV18
J gene: TRBJ2-2
D gene: TRBD2
clone size: .
CDR3 protein: CASSPQTSGTTGELFF
CDR3 DNA: TGTGCCAGCTCACCACAGACTAGCGGGACAACCGGGGAGCTGTTTTTT

V gene: TRBV3-1/TRBV3-2
J gene: TRBJ1-6
D gene: TRBD1
clone size: .
CDR3 protein: CASSSGTGASPLHF
CDR3 DNA: TGTGCCAGCAGCTCCGGGACAGGGGCCTCACCCCTCCACTTT

V gene: TRBV7-2
J gene: TRBJ2-4
D gene: .
clone size: .
CDR3 protein: CASSPTQASGNIQYF
CDR3 DNA: TGTGCCAGCAGCCCAACCCAAGCTTCCGGAAACATTCAGTACTTC

V gene: TRBV5-8
J gene: TRBJ2-5
D gene: TRBD2
clone size: .
CDR3 protein: CASSPRGDPQETQYF
CDR3 DNA: TGTGCCAGCAGCCCGCGGGGGGATCCACAAGAGACCCAGTACTTC

V gene: TRBV30
J gene: TRBJ2-3
D gene: .
clone size: .
CDR3 protein: CAWSHTDTQYF
CDR3 DNA: TGTGCCTGGTCACACACAGATACGCAGTATTTT

V gene: TRBV5-4
J gene: TRBJ2-5
D gene: .
clone size: .
CDR3 protein: CASSSTGTPRETQYF
CDR3 DNA: TGTGCCAGCAGCTCCACCGGGACACCTCGGGAGACCCAGTACTTC

V gene: TRBV11-3
J gene: TRBJ2-4
D gene: TRBD2
clone size: .
CDR3 protein: CASSLVGTTNIQYF
CDR3 DNA: TGTGCCAGCAGCTTAGTTGGGACTACCAACATTCAGTACTTC

V gene: TRBV7-6
J gene: TRBJ2-5
D gene: TRBD1
clone size: .
CDR3 protein: CASSLGGQGAETQYF
CDR3 DNA: TGTGCCAGCAGCTTAGGGGGACAGGGGGCGGAGACCCAGTACTTC

V gene: TRBV6-5
J gene: TRBJ1-5
D gene: TRBD1
clone size: .
CDR3 protein: CASRLTGDQPQHF
CDR3 DNA: TGTGCCAGCAGATTGACAGGGGATCAGCCCCAGCATTTT

V gene: TRBV7-2
J gene: TRBJ1-1
D gene: TRBD1
clone size: .
CDR3 protein: CASSLKRTGGMNTEAFF
CDR3 DNA: TGTGCCAGCAGCCTAAAGCGGACAGGGGGGATGAACACTGAAGCTTTCTTT

V gene: TRBV5-6
J gene: TRBJ1-2
D gene: .
clone size: once
CDR3 protein: CASSLNRDDGYTF
CDR3 DNA: TGTGCCAGCAGCTTGAACAGGGACGATGGCTACACCTTC

V gene: TRBV5-1
J gene: TRBJ1-6
D gene: TRBD1
clone size: .
CDR3 protein: CASSLAPGTGNSPLHF
CDR3 DNA: TGCGCCAGCAGCTTGGCCCCCGGGACAGGGAATTCACCCCTCCACTTT

V gene: TRBV5-4
J gene: TRBJ2-3
D gene: .
clone size: few
CDR3 protein: CASSLITHGTDTQYF
CDR3 DNA: TGTGCCAGCAGCTTGATCACTCACGGCACAGATACGCAGTATTTT

V gene: TRBV19
J gene: TRBJ2-1
D gene: TRBD2
clone size: once
CDR3 protein: CASSAPLGLAGRNEQFF
CDR3 DNA: TGTGCCAGTAGTGCCCCCCTCGGACTAGCGGGAAGGAATGAGCAGTTCTTC

V gene: TRBV2
J gene: TRBJ2-7
D gene: .
clone size: few
CDR3 protein: CASSDGRARYEQYF
CDR3 DNA: TGTGCCAGCAGTGATGGCAGGGCCCGCTACGAGCAGTACTTC

V gene: TRBV3-1/TRBV3-2
J gene: TRBJ2-1
D gene: TRBD2
clone size: .
CDR3 protein: CASSQQGLAGVGEQFF
CDR3 DNA: TGTGCCAGCAGCCAACAGGGCCTAGCGGGAGTTGGTGAGCAGTTCTTC

V gene: TRBV7-2
J gene: TRBJ1-6
D gene: .
clone size: .
CDR3 protein: CASSLVQGSNSPLHF
CDR3 DNA: TGTGCCAGCAGCTTAGTTCAGGGAAGCAATTCACCCCTCCACTTT

V gene: TRBV7-2
J gene: TRBJ1-4
D gene: .
clone size: .
CDR3 protein: CASSRQNLRGGGSEKLFF
CDR3 DNA: TGTGCCAGCAGCCGTCAAAACCTAAGGGGAGGGGGGTCGGAAAAACTGTTTTTT

V gene: TRBV30
J gene: TRBJ2-7
D gene: TRBD1
clone size: .
CDR3 protein: CAWSPPGQGAYEQYF
CDR3 DNA: TGTGCCTGGAGCCCCCCGGGGCAGGGGGCCTACGAGCAGTACTTC

V gene: TRBV3-1/TRBV3-2
J gene: TRBJ2-4
D gene: TRBD2
clone size: .
CDR3 protein: CASSQEPPPSGGAKNIQYF
CDR3 DNA: TGTGCCAGCAGCCAAGAACCCCCTCCTAGCGGGGGGGCCAAAAACATTCAGTACTTC